These 4 T cell receptor beta chains were sequenced from one sample in a study of cytomegalovirus exposure and HLA in healthy donors. Some clones are missing from TCRdb's copy, which holds only in-frame ones; the method was immunoSEQ multiplex PCR. This repertoire shows approximately 210,000 clones, roughly 86% found once; its top ten account for over 1.1%. Sample: PBMCs. The receptors originated from a woman between 18 and 29 years old in good health and CMV-seronegative.

The chain joins TRBV5-6 to TRBJ1-1; D call uncertain. V lost 1 base to trimming and J lost 1 base, with 11 bases between them. The CDR3 sequence is 15 residues long. Germline CDR1 and CDR2: SGHDT and YYEEEE. The DNA of the CDR3 is TGTGCCAGCAGCTTGTATGGGCTGAAGAACACTGAAGCTTTCTTT. Translating gives CASSLYGLKNTEAFF. The full variable domain, in which reference TRBV5-6 and TRBJ1-1 provide the parts outside the CDR3, is DAGVTQSPTHLIKTRGQQVTLRCSPKSGHDTVSWYQQALGQGPQFIFQYYEEEERQRGNFPDRFSGHQFPNYSSELNVNALLLGDSALYLCASSLYGLKNTEAFFGQGTRLTVV.

The DNA of the CDR3 is TGTGCCAGCAGCCAACTAGCCAAGTGGGACATTCAGTACTTC. It specifies CASSQLAKWDIQYF. The gene calls are TRBV14 and TRBJ2-4; D is possibly TRBD2 (5 bases). The length of the CDR3 is 14 residues. The germline gives CDR1 SGHDN, CDR2 FVKESK. The V end lost 2 bases, the J end lost 8 bases, and 13 bases lay between the germline ends.

This chain uses TRBV5-1 with TRBJ2-1; 10 bases map to TRBD2. Germline CDR1 is SGHRS and CDR2 is YFSETQ. The CDR3 spans 15 residues. V shed 4 bases and J 2 bases; nucleotides not matched to a gene: 3. As DNA, the CDR3 is TGCGCCAGCAGCGGTAGCGGGGGGCCCTACAATGAGCAGTTCTTC. Translating gives CASSGSGGPYNEQFF.

The chain uses TRBV7-6 and TRBJ1-2, with 10 positions matching TRBD1. This CDR3 has 15 amino acids. The J segment lost 2 bases and the V segment lost 3 bases, leaving 3 bases of the junction unmatched. The V gene's germline CDR1 is SGHVS and CDR2 FNYEAQ. This chain's CDR3 is CASSLRQGANYGYTF. The CDR3 bases are TGTGCCAGCAGCTTGAGACAGGGGGCGAACTATGGCTACACCTTC.